Shown below are 13 T cell receptor beta chains from a single sample sequenced in a study of blood T cell repertoires in COVID-19. Method: immunoSEQ multiplex PCR; TCRdb's copy keeps in-frame clones and lacks some. The profile covers roughly 130,000 clones, with about 80% appearing a single time and roughly an eighth taken by the ten largest. Material for sequencing was peripheral blood. These receptor sequences come from a woman aged 60-70 years with acute or convalescent COVID-19.

This clone turned up a few times. The chain uses TRBV2 and TRBJ1-5; 9 bases line up with TRBD1. From germline, CDR1 is SNHLY and CDR2 FYNNEI. This CDR3 is 15 amino acids long. V lost 4 bases, J lost 0 bases, and 1 base stayed unmatched. The CDR3 is CASSGTGDSNQPQHF. The CDR3 DNA sequence: TGTGCCAGCAGTGGGACAGGGGATAGCAATCAGCCCCAGCATTTT.

The rearrangement links TRBV27 to TRBJ1-1, with D uncertain. Trimming took 5 bases from V and 4 from J, leaving 14 bases between them. In germline, CDR1 is MNHEY, CDR2 SMNVEV (reference sequence). This CDR3 is 14 amino acids long. The DNA for the CDR3 is TGTGCCAGCAGTCGCGGACGCGAGGGCACTGAAGCTTTCTTT. It encodes CASSRGREGTEAFF.

The chain combines TRBV24-1 with TRBJ2-2; 7 bases match TRBD1. The CDR3 length is 14 residues. V was pared by 3 bases and J by 6 bases, with 3 bases of the junction left unmatched. The germline CDR1 and CDR2 sequences are KGHDR and SFDVKD. Written as DNA, the CDR3 is TGTGCCACCAGTGATGCCGGGACAGCCGGGGAGCTGTTTTTT. Translated: CATSDAGTAGELFF.

For the CDR3, the DNA is TGTGCCGGCGACAGGGTAGGAGCAGACGAGCAGTACGTC. It translates to CAGDRVGADEQYV. V gene TRBV6-5 combines with J gene TRBJ2-7, with 7 bases aligning to TRBD1. J was trimmed by 5 bases and V by 11 bases; bases with no gene match: 12. The V gene's germline CDR1 is MNHEY and CDR2 SVGAGI. The CDR3 has 13 amino acids.

The rearrangement joins TRBV10-1 to TRBJ1-2; unclear D gene. Germline V gene lookup returns CDR1 WNHNN and CDR2 SYGVQD (reference sequence). The CDR3 consists of 13 residues. The V and J ends lost 2 bases and 7 bases respectively, with 11 bases between them. CDR3 sequence reads: CASSELRGFGYTF. CDR3 sequence (DNA): TGCGCCAGCAGTGAGCTACGGGGTTTTGGCTACACCTTC.

The chain combines TRBV5-1 with TRBJ1-1; TRBD1 is a possible D gene (5 bases). CDR3 size: 14 residues. Germline CDR1 SGHRS, CDR2 YFSETQ. The V end was cut by 1 base, the J end by 5 bases, with 12 bases between. The CDR3 is CASSLSGVRTEAFF. In DNA, the CDR3 is TGCGCCAGCAGCTTGTCGGGGGTGAGGACTGAAGCTTTCTTT.

The V and J genes are TRBV12-3 or TRBV12-4 and TRBJ1-1; D gene uncertain. CDR3 size: 12 residues. V lost 6 bases to trimming and J lost 1 base, with 6 bases between them. The chain's CDR3 is CASSPRNTEAFF. Written as DNA, the CDR3 is TGTGCCAGCAGCCCCCGGAACACTGAAGCTTTCTTT.

This clone was found once. This chain uses TRBV7-9 with TRBJ1-2; D possibly corresponds to TRBD1 (5 bases). This CDR3 comprises 17 residues. Per the germline V gene, CDR1 is SEHNR and CDR2 is FQNEAQ (reference sequence). The V gene lost 1 base and the J gene lost 4 bases, with 19 bases spanning the gap. The CDR3 nucleotides are TGTGCCAGCAGCTTAGTCTCTACACCCACAGGATCCTATGGCTACACCTTC. This sequence encodes CASSLVSTPTGSYGYTF.

The chain links TRBV19 to TRBJ2-5; possibly TRBD1 for D (6 bases). The CDR3 covers 14 residues. V lost 5 bases and J 4 bases, leaving 14 bases between the germline ends. Germline loops: CDR1 LNHDA, CDR2 SQIVND (reference sequence). The CDR3 loop reads CASSHRETGETQYF. DNA of the CDR3: TGTGCCAGTAGTCACAGGGAGACAGGAGAGACCCAGTACTTC.

J is TRBJ1-5 and V is TRBV19, with D tentatively TRBD1 (5 bases). The ends were cut back, 10 bases at V and 7 bases at J, with 17 bases in the middle. CDR1 and CDR2 (germline): LNHDA, SQIVND (reference sequence). CDR3 size: 13 residues. CDR3 region: CATRGAPGQPQHF. The CDR3 DNA reads TGTGCCACTAGGGGTGCTCCCGGGCAGCCCCAGCATTTT.

This chain joins TRBV19 and TRBJ2-7, with 8 bases matching TRBD1. The CDR3 length is 14 residues. V shed 5 bases and J 1 base; nucleotides not matched to a gene: 4. Germline assignment: CDR1 LNHDA and CDR2 SQIVND (reference sequence). CDR3 amino acids: CASSSGTGSYEQYF. The CDR3 DNA reads as TGTGCCAGTAGTTCCGGGACAGGTTCCTACGAGCAGTACTTC. The whole variable domain, filled in from reference TRBV19 and TRBJ2-7, reads DGGITQSPKYLFRKEGQNVTLSCEQNLNHDAMYWYRQDPGQGLRLIYYSQIVNDFQKGDIAEGYSVSREKKESFPLTVTSAQKNPTAFYLCASSSGTGSYEQYFGPGTRLTVT.

This chain connects TRBV6-5 to TRBJ2-3; a possible D gene is TRBD1 (6 bases). The length of the CDR3 is 14 residues. Trimming took off 7 bases at V and 2 bases at J, with 13 bases between the two ends. Germline V lookup: CDR1 MNHEY, CDR2 SVGAGI. The CDR3 loop reads CASTRTGPTDTQYF. The CDR3, as DNA: TGTGCCAGCACTCGAACAGGGCCCACAGATACGCAGTATTTT.

The chain links TRBV12-3 or TRBV12-4 to TRBJ2-5; TRBD1 is a possible D gene (6 bases). Trimming shortened V by 6 bases and J by 5 bases, and 13 bases separated the two germline ends. CDR3 length: 13 residues. The CDR3 region has the DNA TGTGCCAGCAGCCTCAGGGGAATCGAGACCCAGTACTTC. Protein: CASSLRGIETQYF.